This T cell receptor beta chain was observed in a study of cytomegalovirus exposure and HLA in healthy donors (dated by TCRdb to 2015 to 2018). Looking at the study overall: An earlier analysis of approximately 640 of the donors reported more than 250 Gb of sequence data and roughly 100 million unique TCR beta sequences from around 200 million T cells. The number of typed donors differed by locus: about 629-630 for A, B, C, DRB1 and DQB1; 500 to 550 for DQA1; fewer than 610 for DPA1; and 400 to 480 for DPB1. On average, approximately 250,000 unique TCR beta nucleotide sequences were sequenced per donor among 350 to 400 genotyped donors of the cohort, with roughly 18% of those sequences being non-productive. Around 320 gigabases of sequencing data and approximately 84 million unique TCR sequences were included in an early release covering 500 to 750 HLA-typed donors. To predict cytomegalovirus infection status, the study brought together high-throughput TCR immunosequencing, statistical association of individual TCRs with disease status, and machine learning. In a later genetic analysis, genome-wide SNP genotypes for about 55% of the roughly 670 donors were used, and that subset was treated as a discovery cohort. Of the roughly 420 genotyped donors, 75% to 85% were placed in the genetic ancestry cluster associated with self-reported Caucasian donors. Donor age, sex, ethnicity and CMV serostatus were compiled alongside the repertoire data. Rather than drawing on any new phenotypic data, the later analysis identified candidate immune exposures from TCR beta sequences and the way those sequences occurred across donors. All discovery cohort repertoires had been generated on a single sequencing platform. A later analysis re-examined previously published TCR beta repertoires from over 500 donors and added high-resolution HLA genotyping to investigate patterns of TCR occurrence. In an earlier analysis of roughly 580 of the donors, high-throughput TCR beta sequencing was used to judge whether each TCR beta V gene segment behaved as functional or pseudogenic. Besides the first cohort of 550 to 750 subjects, a separate validation cohort made up of over 95 different subjects was used. The study aimed to test whether cataloging public T cell receptors could reveal signatures of past pathogen exposure. Because of strong linkage in the cohort, roughly 5 DR-DQ haplotypes were treated as single units for association and clustering. The study used immunosequencing to profile the T cell repertoires of several hundred subjects and linked those repertoires to cytomegalovirus serostatus. HLA typing covered class I and class II loci at four-digit resolution.

Study-level results and caveats: According to a later analysis, most CMV-associated TCR beta chains appeared to be HLA-restricted, and the HLA associations seemed to be driven largely by CMV exposure. Most TCR sequences were observed very rarely across donors, whereas some public TCRs were present in many individuals. Sequencing depth was assumed to be roughly uniform across donors in the presence/absence analyses, though that assumption may not hold. A later genetic analysis associated a missense DCLRE1C variant with V-gene and J-gene trimming of TCR beta chains, and an independent cohort replicated the association. Only TCR beta chains were sequenced in this cohort, and the absence of alpha or paired-chain data limited detectable features. It was suggested by the authors that the approach could potentially be generalized to other disease states and immunological phenotypes. Some IMGT-functional V segments, including TRBV6-2 and TRBV6-3, could not be distinguished by the 87-base-pair reads and were therefore excluded. Several of the top co-occurrence clusters appeared to be linked to parvovirus B19, influenza, CMV and Epstein-Barr virus, according to a later analysis. When HLA alleles, especially DR and DQ, strongly co-occurred, attributing TCR associations to individual alleles was difficult. Because counts were too low, approximately 18 rarely observed V segments, including chromosome 9 orphons, were excluded from the earlier analysis of some 590 of the donors. A further reported finding was that TCR beta sequences accurately predicted the HLA-A and HLA-B alleles for most subjects in the first cohort. Broadly in line with IMGT annotations, most TCR beta V segments showed up in productive rearrangements about 87% or about 30% of the time in an earlier analysis of approximately 600 of the donors. HLA typing was unavailable for some donors at each locus, so association tests used only the typed subset. The only immune exposure information available for the cohort was CMV serostatus. Specific HLA alleles were associated with about 17,000 TCR beta sequences at a false discovery rate of 0.05 in a later analysis. A later genetic analysis reported fewer N-insertions in productive TCRs among donors in an Asian-associated ancestry cluster than the roughly 670-donor mean. The sequencing pipeline was judged likely to have produced a cluster of highly shared sequence variants as a technical artifact. Cytomegalovirus status was reported to be diagnosed by the classifier with high specificity and sensitivity in both the original and validation cohorts. In the study, 150 to 200 TCR beta chains were listed as associated with cytomegalovirus. In a later analysis, the rate of TCR association differed among HLA loci, with DRB1 alleles having the most associated TCRs and HLA-C alleles having the fewest. Correlated functional status among segregating V segments might reflect linkage disequilibrium, but an unknown experimental factor could not be ruled out. In a later analysis, HLA-associated TCR beta chains showed more clonal expansion and lower generation probabilities than non-associated chains that were equally common. In vitro tests confirmed that a few of the cytomegalovirus-associated TCR beta chains recognize cytomegalovirus antigens.

The method was the immunoSEQ multiplex PCR assay. For the multiplex PCR, a mixture combining 60 forward primers for TCR Vbeta segments and 13 reverse primers for TCR Jbeta segments was used. The CDR3 region of rearranged TCR beta genes was amplified from genomic DNA with a multiplex PCR assay. The amplified TCR beta libraries were sequenced on the Illumina HiSeq System as 87-base-pair reads. Concerning the study's data processing: In a later analysis, tens of millions of unique TCR beta chains were counted across the approximately 670 repertoires, and approximately 11 million of these chains were shared by at least two donors. Raw reads were error-corrected and collapsed into unique sequences by a nearest-neighbor algorithm in which closely related sequences were merged to remove PCR and sequencing errors. Alignment of CDR3 sequences to IMGT reference sequences was used to assign V, D and J gene segments. For a sequence to be retained, a match of at least six nucleotides to both a V gene segment and a J gene segment was required. Rearrangements were called productive when the CDR3 lacked stop codons and stayed in frame with V and J; all others were non-productive. CDR3 was defined according to IMGT convention as the region running from the second conserved V-encoded cysteine to the conserved J-encoded phenylalanine. Sequences without an unambiguous match to a single V gene segment were excluded from the earlier analysis of about 630 of the donors. In an earlier analysis of 587 of the donors, a V segment was called functional when productive rearrangements were above 56.7%, and segregating when the standard deviation between donors exceeded 5%. To diagnose cytomegalovirus status from the catalog of TCR beta chain sequences, a statistical classification framework was built. A later analysis assigned V and J genes by comparing TCR nucleotide sequences with IMGT/GENE-DB human TR gene sequences. The TCRdist pipeline was used in a later analysis to assign CDR3 sequences and most-parsimonious VDJ recombination scenarios. A later analysis defined each TCR beta chain by its CDR3 amino acid sequence plus V-gene family, and excluded reads lacking a unique V-gene family. As a way to deal with suspected cross-contamination and a sequencing artifact, a later analysis dropped roughly 600 nucleotide sequences that were highly shared and had low generation probability. In a later analysis, a clonal expansion index was calculated for each public chain from normalized within-repertoire ranks of inferred template counts. Generation probabilities in a later analysis came from a VDJ recombination model fitted to out-of-frame rearrangements, and those results were checked against IGoR. In a later analysis, hypergeometric tests were used to score TCR-TCR, TCR-HLA and TCR-CMV co-occurrence, with a repertoire-size bias correction applied to TCR pairs. False discovery rates were estimated in a later analysis by permuting HLA or CMV assignments 20 times. In a later analysis, co-occurring TCRs were grouped using DBSCAN, and TCRdist sequence similarity was added for clustering within HLA-allele-positive subsets. Repertoires with fewer than 30,000 or more than 120,000 public chains were left out of co-occurrence clustering, as were several repertoires with anomalous nucleotide sharing. In TCRdb, the immuneACCESS table is reduced to in-frame sequences with V and J assigned. These tables do not hold every clone; where another copy was compared, an unresolved V gene accounts for under half, and the others remain unexplained. That table supplies the V and J calls and clone size; D and trimming were determined from the DNA. This sample gives about 270,000 clones in total; about 66% of them show up just once. Around 2.3% of the sample comes from the top ten.

The cohort was made up of roughly 670 healthy bone marrow donors. At the time of sampling, all cohort members were nominally healthy, though unrecorded immune exposures were likely present. The donor tested CMV seronegative and was one of the 352 seronegative cohort members. A peripheral blood sample was provided by each donor, and peripheral blood mononuclear cells were used for TCR beta sequencing. Genomic DNA extraction from the blood cell samples was performed with the Qiagen DNeasy Blood Extraction Kit. From the germline V gene, CDR1 is SGHRS and CDR2 is YFSETQ. V ends up 2 bases short and J 1 base short, with an unmatched junction base count of 5. The CDR3 measures 15 amino acids from cysteine to phenylalanine. Here the CDR3 DNA is all that survives: 45 bases in frame from base 1. Of note for this clone: No antigen is known for it. There are no base qualities to consult, and no much larger clone falls within one base.

The origin of this receptor is a female donor in good health and CMV-seronegative. Sequenced sample: PBMCs. Recombination connected TRBV5-1 to TRBJ2-5; TRBD2 matches 7 bases in the middle. The CDR3 protein is CASSFLADSQETQYF. The DNA is TGCGCCAGCAGCTTTCTAGCGGATAGCCAAGAGACCCAGTACTTC.